This TCR beta chain was sequenced in a study of human T cells and chemical hapten exposure. Each CDR3 protein gets one entry after TCRdb re-called the 5' RACE reads with MiXCR. The table lists roughly 82,000 distinct CDR3 sequences, 15% to 20% of them singletons, with around 6.8% in the top ten. Unfractionated whole blood yielded total RNA. Turning to this clonotype: The antigen remains undetermined.

V trimming: 3 bases; J trimming: 11 bases; junction bases outside the gene matches: 15. The CDR3 sequence is 16 residues long. Findings and limits, study-wide: No change in TCRs above 1 in 1000 frequency was produced by DPC sensitization.

The chain is built from TRBV12-3 or TRBV12-4 and TRBJ1-5; TRBD1 agrees at 8 bases. The clonotype originates from a female donor in good health. Here the CDR3 DNA reads TGTGCCAGCAGTTTCTGGAAGGGACAGGAGCCGAAAGCCCAGCATTTT. It codes for CASSFWKGQEPKAQHF.